The 7 T cell receptor beta chains listed next were all sequenced from one sample in a study of blood T cell repertoires in COVID-19. The protocol was immunoSEQ multiplex PCR, while the TCRdb copy is restricted to in-frame clones and leaves out a portion. Altogether some 270,000 clones are present, roughly 85% being singletons, with the ten largest covering about 9.3%. The sample taken for sequencing was PBMCs or T cells enriched from blood (not recorded which). Every receptor here comes from a woman in her forties or fifties with acute COVID-19.

The rearrangement links TRBV5-1 to TRBJ1-1, with unresolved D. Trimming stripped 4 bases from V and 2 bases from J, with 9 bases between. This CDR3 has 13 amino acids. The germline CDR1 and CDR2 sequences are SGHRS and YFSETQ. Here the CDR3 reads CASSPTANTEAFF. The CDR3 DNA reads as TGCGCCAGCAGCCCAACAGCCAACACTGAAGCTTTCTTT. The full variable domain, rest sourced from reference TRBV5-1 and TRBJ1-1, is KAGVTQTPRYLIKTRGQQVTLSCSPISGHRSVSWYQQTPGQGLQFLFEYFSETQRNKGNFPGRFSGRQFSNSRSEMNVSTLELGDSALYLCASSPTANTEAFFGQGTRLTVV.

V is TRBV7-2 and J is TRBJ2-7; 10 positions match TRBD1. V shed 5 bases, J shed 0 bases, and the junction held 4 bases outside the gene matches. This CDR3 is 15 amino acids long. Germline CDR1 reads SGHTA; CDR2 reads FQGNSA. In DNA form, the CDR3 reads TGTGCCAGCAGCCGCGGACAGGGGGTCTCCTACGAGCAGTACTTC. The encoded protein is CASSRGQGVSYEQYF.

This chain uses TRBV18 with TRBJ1-2; D may be TRBD1 (5 bases). Germline values: CDR1 KGHSH, CDR2 LQKENI. Between the trimmed V and J ends, which lost 2 bases and 8 bases, there was a span of 15 bases. This CDR3 is built from 14 residues. CDR3 DNA sequence: TGTGCCAGCTCACCAATCACAGGAGTGAACGGCTACACCTTC. This gives the protein CASSPITGVNGYTF.

The CDR3 loop reads CASSRREASPLHF. The CDR3 DNA follows: TGTGCCAGCAGCCGGCGGGAAGCTTCACCCCTCCACTTT. The chain has TRBV7-8 and TRBJ1-6; D is undetermined. V gave up 5 bases and J gave up 9 bases, with 11 bases separating them. CDR1 and CDR2 from the germline V gene are SGHVS and FQNEAQ. The CDR3 sequence is 13 residues long.

This clone came up a few times. The chain links TRBV14 to TRBJ1-1; 7 positions agree with TRBD1. The CDR3 extends over 15 amino acids. Germline loops: CDR1 SGHDN, CDR2 FVKESK. With 5 bases clipped from V and 2 bases from J, the junction kept 8 bases outside the gene matches. Written as DNA, the CDR3 is TGTGCCAGCAGCACCAGACAGGGCGGCAACACTGAAGCTTTCTTT. Translation gives CASSTRQGGNTEAFF.

This chain uses TRBV3-1 (or the pseudogene TRBV3-2) with TRBJ1-2, with 7 bases lining up with TRBD1. The trim removed 1 base at V and 2 bases at J, leaving 1 base unmatched. Germline assignment: CDR1 LGHDT and CDR2 YNNKEL (reference sequence). There are 14 residues in the CDR3. The CDR3 DNA follows: TGTGCCAGCAGCCAAGTAGGGGGCAACTATGGCTACACCTTC. It codes for CASSQVGGNYGYTF.

The chain joins TRBV7-2 to TRBJ1-1; possible D gene TRBD1, 6 bases. V dropped 6 bases and J dropped 0 bases, with 14 bases sitting between them. Per the germline V gene, CDR1 is SGHTA and CDR2 is FQGNSA. The CDR3 totals 15 residues. CDR3 protein: CASRLGQNMNTEAFF. In nucleotides, the CDR3 is TGTGCCAGCAGACTTGGACAGAACATGAACACTGAAGCTTTCTTT.